The clone carrying this T cell receptor (beta chain) appeared many times. Its antigen is unknown. 5'RACE with 10-nucleotide random UMIs produced the cDNA. TCRdb processed the 5' RACE reads anew with MiXCR; each CDR3 protein has one entry. Here the sample spans about 55,000 distinct CDR3 sequences, more than 4% being singletons. This CDR3 spans 16 amino acids. From germline, CDR1 is MNHEY and CDR2 SMNVEV (reference sequence). Unmatched junction bases numbered 8, after V lost 3 bases and J lost 4 bases. The data derive from a study of neurological immune-mediated disorders. Study-wide results and caveats: Among 34 multiple sclerosis patients, phylogenetic grouping put the repertoires of 18 into a single related-CDR3 cluster, a possible signature. Multiple sclerosis was found to have the least TCR clonal expansion, below healthy controls, and HTLV-1-associated myelopathy the most.

Sequenced material: PBMCs. V gene TRBV27 combines with J gene TRBJ2-1, with 8 bases identical to TRBD2. The sequence was obtained from a man aged 45 to 65 with multiple sclerosis. Written as DNA, the CDR3 is TGTGCCAGCAGTTTGCTCACTAGCGGAATTTACAATGAGCAGTTCTTC. Protein product: CASSLLTSGIYNEQFF.